The rows below give T cell receptor beta chains drawn from one sample of a study of long-term antiretroviral therapy in people with HIV. The data were produced by immunoSEQ multiplex PCR, yet TCRdb's version contains in-frame clones alone and is incomplete. This sample has 11,000 to 15,000 clones; roughly 80% occur once, and the top ten carry about 17%. Sequenced material: unsorted PBMCs, taken 1.8 years before starting antiretroviral therapy. Receptors were obtained from a woman in her 40s with HIV. Each CDR3 is given with its conserved first and last residue. The D gene is left open where the match is weak. Clone size, where shown, is once, few, many, or a class for clones that have expanded.

d_call	clone_size	j_call	v_call	cdr3_nt	cdr3_aa
TRBD1	-	TRBJ2-2	TRBV5-4	TGTGCCAGCAGCTTGGGTCAGGGGGCTGACACCGGGGAGCTGTTTTTT	CASSLGQGADTGELFF
TRBD2	-	TRBJ2-1	TRBV7-9	TGTGCCAGCAGCTTAGGATCTAGCGGGAGGGTGTACAATGAGCAGTTCTTC	CASSLGSSGRVYNEQFF
TRBD2	-	TRBJ2-3	TRBV28	TGTGCCAGCAGGGGACTAGCGGGAGTTTCAGATACGCAGTATTTT	CASRGLAGVSDTQYF
TRBD2	-	TRBJ2-4	TRBV14	TGTGCCAGCAGCCAAGATCGAGGACTAGGCAAAAACATTCAGTACTTC	CASSQDRGLGKNIQYF
-	-	TRBJ2-7	TRBV5-1	TGCGCCAGCAGCTTATCCGCGTATAAGGGGGAGCAGTACTTC	CASSLSAYKGEQYF
-	few	TRBJ1-5	TRBV28	TGTGCCAGCAGTTTTCAACGCTTTCAGCCCCAGCATTTT	CASSFQRFQPQHF
TRBD1	-	TRBJ2-1	TRBV7-9	TGTGCCAGCAGCCCCGGGACAGGGTCCGACGAGCAGTTCTTC	CASSPGTGSDEQFF
-	-	TRBJ2-3	TRBV29-1	TGCAGCGTTGAATCCGGGCCAGATACGCAGTATTTT	CSVESGPDTQYF
TRBD2	-	TRBJ2-5	TRBV4-2	TGTGCCAGCAGCCAAGGTCGACTAGCGGCCCAAGAGACCCAGTACTTC	CASSQGRLAAQETQYF
TRBD1	-	TRBJ1-4	TRBV28	TGTGCCAGCAGTTTCCCCGGGACAGGGGCTGAAAAACTGTTTTTT	CASSFPGTGAEKLFF
TRBD1	-	TRBJ1-1	TRBV7-2	TGTGCCAGCAGCCTGGACAGGGTGAACACTGAAGCTTTCTTT	CASSLDRVNTEAFF
-	-	TRBJ1-1	TRBV30	TGTGCCTGGAGTGTACCACGATATCAACAGGGTCCGAACACTGAAGCTTTCTTT	CAWSVPRYQQGPNTEAFF
-	-	TRBJ2-5	TRBV5-1	TGCGCCAGCCGGCGGACTGGCCGAGAGACCCAGTACTTC	CASRRTGRETQYF
TRBD2	-	TRBJ2-7	TRBV28	TGTGCCAGCAGTTTAGGTGTCGGGAGGAGCCGCGAGCAGTACTTC	CASSLGVGRSREQYF
TRBD2	few	TRBJ2-1	TRBV4-1	TGCGCCAGCAGCCAAGAAGGAGCGGGAGGGCCTAATGAGCAGTTCTTC	CASSQEGAGGPNEQFF
-	-	TRBJ1-1	TRBV5-6	TGTGCCAGCAGCTTGGGGGAGATCACTGAAGCTTTCTTT	CASSLGEITEAFF
-	-	TRBJ2-2	TRBV7-7	TGTGCCAGCAGTTCCCTCGGGTTTAACACCGGGGAGCTGTTTTTT	CASSSLGFNTGELFF
-	-	TRBJ1-1	TRBV2	TGTGCCAGCATAGAATCTAGACAGACGAACACTGAAGCTTTCTTT	CASIESRQTNTEAFF
-	-	TRBJ1-5	TRBV19	TGTGCCAGTAGTATAGATGCCCCGAGGGGTAGCAATCAGCCCCAGCATTTT	CASSIDAPRGSNQPQHF
TRBD1	-	TRBJ1-2	TRBV28	TGTGCCAGCAGGGCAGGGACAGCTAACTATGGCTACACCTTC	CASRAGTANYGYTF
-	-	TRBJ1-1	TRBV6-5	TGTGCCAGCAGTTACACAGGCTACACTGAAGCTTTCTTT	CASSYTGYTEAFF
TRBD2	-	TRBJ2-1	TRBV7-6	TGTGCCAGCAGCTTAGCCGGGACTAGCTTCTACAATGAGCAGTTCTTC	CASSLAGTSFYNEQFF
-	once	TRBJ1-5	TRBV19	TGTGCCAGCGGGGGGGGCAGCCCTCTTAGCAATCAGCCCCAGCATTTT	CASGGGSPLSNQPQHF